This TCR beta chain was sequenced in a study of blood T cell repertoires in COVID-19. The CDR3 has 15 amino acids. Unmatched junction bases numbered 12, after V lost 5 bases and J lost 6 bases. CDR1 and CDR2 (germline): MNHEY, SVGAGI. TCRdb keeps only in-frame clones here, not all; method: immunoSEQ multiplex PCR. The sample carries some 140,000 clones, around 82% recorded once. The sequencing sample was made of peripheral blood. J is TRBJ2-7 and V is TRBV6-5, with 8 nucleotides matching TRBD1. The TCR was taken from a man in his sixties with COVID-19, enrolled during active disease. CDR3 protein: CASSTTGTGFGEQYF. The CDR3 coding sequence is TGTGCCAGCAGTACGACCGGGACAGGCTTTGGCGAGCAGTACTTC.